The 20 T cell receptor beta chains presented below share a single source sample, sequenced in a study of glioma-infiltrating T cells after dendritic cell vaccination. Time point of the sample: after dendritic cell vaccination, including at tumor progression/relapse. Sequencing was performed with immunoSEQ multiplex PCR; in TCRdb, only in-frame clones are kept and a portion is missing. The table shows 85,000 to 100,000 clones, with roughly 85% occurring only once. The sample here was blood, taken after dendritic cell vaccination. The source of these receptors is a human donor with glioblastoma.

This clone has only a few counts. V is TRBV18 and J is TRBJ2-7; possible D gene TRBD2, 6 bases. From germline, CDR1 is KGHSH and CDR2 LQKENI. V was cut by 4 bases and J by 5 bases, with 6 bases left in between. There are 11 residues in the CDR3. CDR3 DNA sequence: TGTGCCAGCTCACGGGAGGACGAGCAGTACTTC. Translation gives CASSREDEQYF.

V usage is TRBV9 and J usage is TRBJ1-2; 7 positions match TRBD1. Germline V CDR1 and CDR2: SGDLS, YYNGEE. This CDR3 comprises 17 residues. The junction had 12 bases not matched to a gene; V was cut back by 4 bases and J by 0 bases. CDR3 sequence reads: CASSPTGNGAANYGYTF. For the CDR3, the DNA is TGTGCCAGCAGCCCGACAGGGAATGGTGCGGCTAACTATGGCTACACCTTC.

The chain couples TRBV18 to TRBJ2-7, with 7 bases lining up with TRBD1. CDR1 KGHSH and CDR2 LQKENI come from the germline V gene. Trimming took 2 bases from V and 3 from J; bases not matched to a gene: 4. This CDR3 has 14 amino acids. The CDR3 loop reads CASSPDREVYEQYF. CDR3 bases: TGTGCCAGCTCACCAGACAGGGAAGTCTACGAGCAGTACTTC.

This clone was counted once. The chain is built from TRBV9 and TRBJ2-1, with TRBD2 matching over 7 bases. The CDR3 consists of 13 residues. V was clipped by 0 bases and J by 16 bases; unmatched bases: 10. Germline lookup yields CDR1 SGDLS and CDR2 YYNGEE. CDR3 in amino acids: CASSVAVGGPVFF. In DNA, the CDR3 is TGTGCCAGCAGCGTAGCTGTGGGAGGGCCCGTTTTCTTC.

In DNA, the CDR3 is TGTGCCAGCAGCGTAGAGGCGGTAGTCTACAATGAGCAGTTCTTC. Translating it yields CASSVEAVVYNEQFF. This chain connects TRBV9 to TRBJ2-1, with D unresolved. V was clipped by 0 bases and J by 3 bases, with 10 bases between them. Germline values: CDR1 SGDLS, CDR2 YYNGEE. This CDR3 contains 15 residues.

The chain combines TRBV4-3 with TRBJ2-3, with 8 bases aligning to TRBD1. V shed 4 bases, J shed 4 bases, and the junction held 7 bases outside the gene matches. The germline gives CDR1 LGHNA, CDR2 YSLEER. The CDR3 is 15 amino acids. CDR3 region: CASSPGQGSADTQYF. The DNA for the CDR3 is TGCGCCAGCAGCCCTGGACAGGGCAGCGCAGATACGCAGTATTTT.

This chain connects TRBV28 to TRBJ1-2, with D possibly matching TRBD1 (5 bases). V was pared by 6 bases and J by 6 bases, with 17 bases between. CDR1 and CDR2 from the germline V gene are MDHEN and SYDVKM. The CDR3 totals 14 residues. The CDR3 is CASSPGGDVNGYTF. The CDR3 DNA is TGTGCCAGCAGCCCCGGGGGGGACGTAAATGGCTACACCTTC.

CDR3 amino acids: CASSLGPGGLANEQFF. In nucleotides, the CDR3 is TGCGCCAGCAGCTTGGGGCCGGGAGGGCTCGCCAATGAGCAGTTCTTC. The rearrangement links TRBV5-1 to TRBJ2-1, with 8 bases fitting TRBD2. The germline V gene has CDR1 SGHRS and CDR2 YFSETQ. The ends lost 0 bases at V and 6 bases at J; junction bases unmatched: 8. The CDR3 has 16 residues.

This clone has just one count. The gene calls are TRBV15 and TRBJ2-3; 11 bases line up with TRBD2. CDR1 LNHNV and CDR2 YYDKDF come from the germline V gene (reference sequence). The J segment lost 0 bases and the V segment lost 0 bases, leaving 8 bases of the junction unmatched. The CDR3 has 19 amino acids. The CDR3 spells CATSRDRASGGPSTDTQYF. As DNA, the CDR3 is TGTGCCACCAGCAGAGATCGGGCTAGCGGGGGGCCAAGCACAGATACGCAGTATTTT.

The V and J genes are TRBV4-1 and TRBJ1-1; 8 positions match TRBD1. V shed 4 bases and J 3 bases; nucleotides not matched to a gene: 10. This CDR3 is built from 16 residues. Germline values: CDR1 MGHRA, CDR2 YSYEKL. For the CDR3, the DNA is TGCGCCAGCAGCCCCCGGGACAGGCTACAAGACACTGAAGCTTTCTTT. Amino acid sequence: CASSPRDRLQDTEAFF.

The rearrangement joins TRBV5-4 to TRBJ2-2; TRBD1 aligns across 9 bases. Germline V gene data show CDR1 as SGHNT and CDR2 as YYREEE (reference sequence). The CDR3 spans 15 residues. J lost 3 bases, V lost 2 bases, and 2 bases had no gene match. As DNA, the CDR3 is TGTGCCAGCAGCTTTCGGGACAGGGACACCGGGGAGCTGTTTTTT. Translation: CASSFRDRDTGELFF.

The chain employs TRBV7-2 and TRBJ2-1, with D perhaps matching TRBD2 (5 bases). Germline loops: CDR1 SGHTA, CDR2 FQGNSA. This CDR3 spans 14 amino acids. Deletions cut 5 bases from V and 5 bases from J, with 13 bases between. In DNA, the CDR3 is TGTGCCAGCAGCCGGGAAGGGTGGAACAATGAGCAGTTCTTC. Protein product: CASSREGWNNEQFF.

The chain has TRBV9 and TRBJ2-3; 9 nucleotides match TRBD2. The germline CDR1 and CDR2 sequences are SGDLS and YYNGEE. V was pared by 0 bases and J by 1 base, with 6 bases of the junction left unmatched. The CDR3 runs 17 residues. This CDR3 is CASSVEVASGGTDTQYF. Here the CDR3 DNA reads TGTGCCAGCAGCGTAGAGGTAGCTAGCGGGGGCACAGATACGCAGTATTTT.

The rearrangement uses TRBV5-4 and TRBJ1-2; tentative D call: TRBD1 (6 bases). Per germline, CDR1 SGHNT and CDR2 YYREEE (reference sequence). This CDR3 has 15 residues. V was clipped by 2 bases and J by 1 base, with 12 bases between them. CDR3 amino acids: CASSFTGLNNYGYTF. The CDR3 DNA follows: TGTGCCAGCAGCTTCACAGGGTTAAATAACTATGGCTACACCTTC.

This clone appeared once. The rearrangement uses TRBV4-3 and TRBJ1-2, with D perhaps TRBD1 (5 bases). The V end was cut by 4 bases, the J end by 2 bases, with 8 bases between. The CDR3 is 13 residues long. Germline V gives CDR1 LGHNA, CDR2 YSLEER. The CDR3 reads CASSPDRNYGYTF. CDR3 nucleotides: TGCGCCAGCAGCCCCGACAGAAACTATGGCTACACCTTC.

CDR3 in amino acids: CAWSETGSNQPQHF. In DNA, the CDR3 is TGTGCCTGGAGCGAGACAGGGAGCAATCAGCCCCAGCATTTT. The chain uses TRBV30 and TRBJ1-5; TRBD1 matches 7 bases. The CDR3 contains 14 residues. The junction had 3 bases not matched to a gene; V was cut back by 3 bases and J by 1 base. Looked up from germline, CDR1 is GTSNPN and CDR2 is SVGIG (reference sequence).

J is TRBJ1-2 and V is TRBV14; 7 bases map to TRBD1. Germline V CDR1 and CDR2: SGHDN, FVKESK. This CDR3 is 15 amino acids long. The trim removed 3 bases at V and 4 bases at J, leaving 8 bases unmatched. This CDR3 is CASSHRQGLGYGYTF. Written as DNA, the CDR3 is TGTGCCAGCAGCCACCGACAGGGTTTGGGCTATGGCTACACCTTC.

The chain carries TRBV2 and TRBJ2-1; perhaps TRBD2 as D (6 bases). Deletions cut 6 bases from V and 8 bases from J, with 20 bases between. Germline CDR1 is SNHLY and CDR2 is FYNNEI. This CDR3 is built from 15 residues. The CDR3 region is CASSLLEGPDDEQFF. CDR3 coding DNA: TGTGCCAGCAGCCTCTTGGAGGGGCCGGATGATGAGCAGTTCTTC.

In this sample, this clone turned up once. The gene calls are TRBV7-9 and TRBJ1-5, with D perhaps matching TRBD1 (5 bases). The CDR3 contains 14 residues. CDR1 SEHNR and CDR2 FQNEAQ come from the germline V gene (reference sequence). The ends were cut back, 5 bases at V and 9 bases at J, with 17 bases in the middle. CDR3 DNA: TGTGCCAGCAGCAATACAGGTCCGGGTGGGCCCCAGCATTTT. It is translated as CASSNTGPGGPQHF. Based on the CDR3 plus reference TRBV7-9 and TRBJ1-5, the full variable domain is DTGVSQNPRHKITKRGQNVTFRCDPISEHNRLYWYRQTLGQGPEFLTYFQNEAQLEKSRLLSDRFSAERPKGSFSTLEIQRTEQGDSAMYLCASSNTGPGGPQHFGDGTRLSIL.

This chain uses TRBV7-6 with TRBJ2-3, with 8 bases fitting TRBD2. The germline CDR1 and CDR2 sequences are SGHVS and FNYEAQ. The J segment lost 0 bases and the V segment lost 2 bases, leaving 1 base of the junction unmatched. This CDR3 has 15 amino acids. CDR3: CASSLSSGSTDTQYF. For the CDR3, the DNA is TGTGCCAGCAGCTTATCTAGCGGGAGCACAGATACGCAGTATTTT.